The present T cell receptor beta chain was sequenced within a study of cytotoxic CD8 clonotypes in ibrutinib-treated CLL. Study details: Within the patient group, about ten were relapsed/refractory and roughly 14 treatment-naive, and about 18 were IGHV unmutated. After treatment lasting a median about twelve months, range 6 to 36, response samples were collected. General study results and limits: Clonality rose at ibrutinib response, held steady in sustained remission, and fell toward baseline at progression. On treatment, the uncommon public clonotypes contracted or remained stable.

Clones were sequenced by immunoSEQ multiplex PCR, and TCRdb holds only the in-frame ones, with some missing. Among some 300,000 clones, 80% were seen once, and the ten largest hold over 5.5%. A note on this clone: No antigen is known for it.

V shed 4 bases, J shed 8 bases, and the junction held 3 bases outside the gene matches. The CDR3 contains 13 residues. CDR1 MRHNA and CDR2 SNTAGT come from the germline V gene. This sequence originates from a human donor with chronic lymphocytic leukemia. The input for sequencing was PBMCs, taken before ibrutinib treatment. This chain joins TRBV6-4 and TRBJ1-4, with 8 bases that match TRBD1. CDR3 nucleotide sequence: TGTGCCAGCAGTGCAGGGGGCGCCGAAAAACTGTTTTTT. The encoded protein is CASSAGGAEKLFF.